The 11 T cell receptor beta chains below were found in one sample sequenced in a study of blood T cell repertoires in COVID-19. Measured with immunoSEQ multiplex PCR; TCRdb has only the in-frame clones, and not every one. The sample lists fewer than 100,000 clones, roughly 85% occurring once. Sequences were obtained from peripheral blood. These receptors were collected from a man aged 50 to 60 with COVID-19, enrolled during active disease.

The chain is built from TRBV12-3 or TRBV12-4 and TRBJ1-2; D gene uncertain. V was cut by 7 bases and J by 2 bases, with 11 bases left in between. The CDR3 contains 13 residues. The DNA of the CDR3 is TGTGCCAGCACTCTCGGGGAGAACTATGGCTACACCTTC. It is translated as CASTLGENYGYTF.

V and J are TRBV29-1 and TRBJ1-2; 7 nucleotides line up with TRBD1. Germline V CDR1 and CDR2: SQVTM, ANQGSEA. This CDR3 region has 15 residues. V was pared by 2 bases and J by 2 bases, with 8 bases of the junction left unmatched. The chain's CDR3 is CSVEPTTGINYGYTF. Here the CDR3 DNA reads TGCAGCGTTGAACCTACGACAGGGATCAACTATGGCTACACCTTC.

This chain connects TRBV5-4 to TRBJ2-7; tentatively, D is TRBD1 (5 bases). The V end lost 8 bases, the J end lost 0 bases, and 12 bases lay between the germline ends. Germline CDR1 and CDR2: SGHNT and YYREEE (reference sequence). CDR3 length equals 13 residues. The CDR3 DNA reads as TGTGCCAGTCGCCTGGACAACTCCTACGAGCAGTACTTC. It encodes CASRLDNSYEQYF.

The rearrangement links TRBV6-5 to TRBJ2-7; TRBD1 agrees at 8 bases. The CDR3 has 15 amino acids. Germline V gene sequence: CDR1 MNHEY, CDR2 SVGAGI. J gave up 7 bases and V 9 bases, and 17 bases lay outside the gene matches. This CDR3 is CASSKDRTGFIEQYF. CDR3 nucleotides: TGTGCCAGTTCTAAAGATCGGACAGGGTTTATAGAGCAGTACTTC.

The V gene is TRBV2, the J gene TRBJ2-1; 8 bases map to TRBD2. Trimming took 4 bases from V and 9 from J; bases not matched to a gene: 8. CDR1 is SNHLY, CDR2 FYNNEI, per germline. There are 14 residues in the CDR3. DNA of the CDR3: TGTGCCAGCAGTGCTCCTAGCGGGTGGGGTGAGCAGTTCTTC. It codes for CASSAPSGWGEQFF.

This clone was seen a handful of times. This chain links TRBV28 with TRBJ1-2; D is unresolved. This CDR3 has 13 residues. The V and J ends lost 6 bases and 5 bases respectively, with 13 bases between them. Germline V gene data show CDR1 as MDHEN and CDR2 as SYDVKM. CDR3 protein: CASSSGVLYGYTF. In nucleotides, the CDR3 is TGTGCCAGCAGCTCCGGGGTTTTATATGGCTACACCTTC.

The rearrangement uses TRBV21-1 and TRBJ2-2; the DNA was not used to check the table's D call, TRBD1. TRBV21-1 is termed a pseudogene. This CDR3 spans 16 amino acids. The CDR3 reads CASSPKPGVGTGELFF. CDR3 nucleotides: TGTGCCAGCAGCCCAAAGCCAGGGGTCGGCACCGGGGAGCTGTTTTTT.

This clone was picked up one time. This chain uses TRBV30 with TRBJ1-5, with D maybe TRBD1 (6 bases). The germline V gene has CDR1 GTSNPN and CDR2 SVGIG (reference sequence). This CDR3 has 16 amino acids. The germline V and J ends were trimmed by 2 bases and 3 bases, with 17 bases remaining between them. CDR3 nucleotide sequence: TGTGCCTGGAGTCCCGGCAGGGGACGCAACAATCAGCCCCAGCATTTT. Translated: CAWSPGRGRNNQPQHF. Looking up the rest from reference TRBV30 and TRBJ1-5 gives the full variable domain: SQTIHQWPATLVQPVGSPLSLECTVEGTSNPNLYWYRQAAGRGLQLLFYSVGIGQISSEVPQNLSASRPQDRQFILSSKKLLLSDSGFYLCAWSPGRGRNNQPQHFGDGTRLSIL.

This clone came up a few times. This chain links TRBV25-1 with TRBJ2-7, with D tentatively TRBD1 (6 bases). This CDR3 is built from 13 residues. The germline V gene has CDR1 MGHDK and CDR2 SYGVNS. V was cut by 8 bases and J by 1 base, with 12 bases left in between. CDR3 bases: TGTGCCAGCCAGGGGCCAGGGTCCTACGAGCAGTACTTC. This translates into CASQGPGSYEQYF.

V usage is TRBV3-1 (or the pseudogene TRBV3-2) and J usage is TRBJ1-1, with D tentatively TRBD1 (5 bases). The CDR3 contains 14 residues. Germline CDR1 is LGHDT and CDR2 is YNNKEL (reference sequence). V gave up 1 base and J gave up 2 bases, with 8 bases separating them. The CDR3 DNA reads TGTGCCAGCAGCCAAGGGGGGGGTAACACTGAAGCTTTCTTT. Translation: CASSQGGGNTEAFF.

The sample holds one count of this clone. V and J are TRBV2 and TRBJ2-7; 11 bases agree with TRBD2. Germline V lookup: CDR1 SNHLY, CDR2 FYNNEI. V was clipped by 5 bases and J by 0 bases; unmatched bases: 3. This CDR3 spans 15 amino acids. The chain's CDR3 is CASSRLAGSSYEQYF. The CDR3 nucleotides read TGTGCCAGCAGTCGACTAGCGGGGAGCTCCTACGAGCAGTACTTC.